This T cell receptor beta chain was retrieved from a study of shared T cell receptors in the human thymus (dated by TCRdb to about 2021). Background for the entire study: The study examined how self-reactive, shared T-cell receptor alpha chains are generated in the human thymus.

This clone was seen a few times. No antigen is known for it. No much larger clone exists at a distance of one base, and base qualities are not known. Other DNA sequences of this sample code for an identical CDR3. Library preparation was by the immunoSEQ multiplex PCR assay. The immuneACCESS repertoire file appears here via TCRdb, limited to in-frame rearrangements. These files lack a portion of the clones; in checked studies, under half of the deficit traces to unresolved V genes, and the cause of the others is not known. The sample data list 700,000 or so clones, and over 75% of these were observed just once. 0.0095% to 0.013% of the sample goes to the ten largest clones. This sample also belongs to another study, concerning human thymus T cells. From that second study: Donors were immunologically healthy infants undergoing open corrective cardiac surgery for congenital heart defects in Finland. The thymus tissue came from surgical resects taken out during corrective cardiac surgery. V and J gene segment usage appeared biased in both thymic and peripheral blood repertoires. According to the related research, thymic TCR repertoires were highly overlapping among unrelated individuals. The study described the TCR alpha and beta repertoires in about eight infant thymus samples and a few matching peripheral blood samples. The infant donors were about 7 to 250 days old, and the cohort included over 5 males and two females. Thymocytes were released mechanically from tissue and stored at -70 °C as pellets of 10-30 million cells. A QIAsymphony instrument was used to extract genomic DNA from the frozen cell pellets. TCRB and TCRAD loci were amplified from a standardized quantity of quality-controlled genomic DNA using the immunoSEQ multiplex PCR assay. The V(D)J region was spanned by amplicons of a length sufficient to cover the CDR3 and to identify V and J genes. Amplicon sequencing was performed on an Illumina platform through the commercial immunoSEQ service. Primer bias and sequencing errors were corrected using previously described methods, and TCRAD and TCRB definitions followed the IMGT database. The repertoires were analysed using immunoSEQ Analyzer 3.0 and VDJTools for basic statistics, V/J segment usage, diversity estimates, rarefaction and pairwise overlap. Diversity was estimated with Chao1, ChaoE, Efron-Thisted, Shannon and inverse Simpson indices, and also on datasets down-sampled to the smallest sample. Repertoire overlap was assessed by strict matching of CDR3 nucleotide sequence, V gene and J gene, and clustering was done by Jaccard-based multidimensional scaling. On average, thymus samples gave about 810,000 unique TCRB clonotypes, whereas blood samples gave 80,000 to 85,000.

This TCR was recovered from a girl under two years old with a congenital heart defect. Donor details come from another sample of the same person, matched by shared clones. Sequencing input: thymocytes.

The nucleotide sequence reads as follows: TGTGCCAGCAGTTTTACAGGGGTTAGGGGAGTTTGGTCCCCCCTCCACTTT. This gives the protein CASSFTGVRGVWSPLHF. This chain is built from TRBV5-4 and TRBJ1-6; 7 of the junction bases match TRBD1. From a lookup of the germline V gene (reference sequence), CDR1 and CDR2 are SGHNT and YYREEE. Reading from cysteine to phenylalanine, the CDR3 counts 17 amino acids. The sequence is cut down to CDR3 DNA, 51 bases in frame from base 1. After removal of 5 bases from V and 13 bases from J, the junction retains 21 bases not matched to a gene.